One and the same sample provided the 19 T cell receptor beta chains below, sequenced in a study of T cells in women clearing cervical HPV infection. The assay was immunoSEQ multiplex PCR, and TCRdb's table has in-frame clones only and misses some. The data include some 30,000 clones; the top ten clones carry under 8%. The specimen sequenced was blood buffy coat. These receptors were taken from a woman aged 18-69 years with a cervical HPV16 infection that either progressed to CIN3+ or cleared (not recorded which).

Points on this clone: The CDR3 goes on 3 residues after the read ends, and that part is filled in from the germline J gene. V gene TRBV7-9 combines with J gene TRBJ2-4; TRBD1 aligns across 9 bases. Germline CDR1 reads SEHNR; CDR2 reads FQNEAQ (reference sequence). This CDR3 comprises 15 residues. CDR3 DNA (partial): TGTGCCAGCAGCTTAGGGCTACCGACAGGGGGGGGT. Its protein is CASSLGLPTGGG. From start to end, the CDR3 is CASSLGLPTGGGQYF. The variable domain in full, with the rest retrieved from reference TRBV7-9 and TRBJ2-4, is DTGVSQNPRHKITKRGQNVTFRCDPISEHNRLYWYRQTLGQGPEFLTYFQNEAQLEKSRLLSDRFSAERPKGSFSTLEIQRTEQGDSAMYLCASSLGLPTGGGQYFGAGTRLSVL.

Comment on this clone: From the germline J gene comes the end of the CDR3, since the read stops 3 residues before it. The chain couples TRBV5-1 to TRBJ1-6, with 11 bases that match TRBD1. CDR3 length equals 16 residues. From germline, CDR1 is SGHRS and CDR2 YFSETQ. V was pared by 4 bases and J by 8 bases, with 8 bases of the junction left unmatched. CDR3 sequence reads: CASSLGRDRGDSPLHF. Partial CDR3 DNA: TGCGCCAGCAGCCTAGGGCGGGACAGGGGGGATTCACCC. The full variable domain, with the rest looked up from reference TRBV5-1 and TRBJ1-6, is KAGVTQTPRYLIKTRGQQVTLSCSPISGHRSVSWYQQTPGQGLQFLFEYFSETQRNKGNFPGRFSGRQFSNSRSEMNVSTLELGDSALYLCASSLGRDRGDSPLHFGNGTRLTVT.

A note on this clone: The read finishes 3 residues shy of the CDR3 end, and the germline J gene is used to complete it. This chain joins TRBV23-1 and TRBJ2-1; 8 bases agree with TRBD2. TRBV23-1 is reported as an ORF; its role is uncertain. The CDR3 runs to 16 residues. V shed 0 bases, J shed 7 bases, and the junction held 8 bases outside the gene matches. CDR3 in amino acids: CASSQSGKTSENEQFF. The CDR3 bases that were read are TGCGCCAGCAGTCAATCTGGAAAGACTAGCGAGAATGAG.

As concerns this clone: The CDR3 end lies 3 residues beyond the end of the read and is filled in from the germline J gene. V usage is TRBV4-1 and J usage is TRBJ1-1; maybe TRBD1 (5 bases). The germline CDR1 and CDR2 sequences are MGHRA and YSYEKL. This CDR3 has 16 amino acids. V lost 1 base and J lost 6, with 18 bases in between. The sequenced part of the CDR3 DNA is TGCGCCAGCAGCCAAGTTGGGTTTTCAGGAGGGGCTGAA. This translates into CASSQVGFSGGAE. The full CDR3 is CASSQVGFSGGAEAFF.

As for this clone: The sequenced fragment ends 3 residues before the CDR3 boundary, so the rest is inferred from the germline J gene. The chain uses TRBV6-2 or TRBV6-3 and TRBJ2-4; the match to TRBD2 covers 14 bases. After removal of 5 bases from V and 5 bases from J, the junction contained 5 bases not matched to a gene. The CDR3 is 16 residues long. Germline-derived CDR1 and CDR2 are MNHEY and SVGEGT. The CDR3 sequence: CASSTRGLAGENIQYF. The covered CDR3 bases are TGTGCCAGCAGTACCCGGGGACTAGCGGGGGAAAACATT.

Of note for this clone: From the germline J gene comes the end of the CDR3, since the read stops 3 residues before it. This chain joins TRBV7-9 and TRBJ1-1, with D perhaps matching TRBD1 (6 bases). Germline V gives CDR1 SEHNR, CDR2 FQNEAQ (reference sequence). The CDR3 contains 14 residues. The V end lost 3 bases, the J end lost 5 bases, and 13 bases lay between the germline ends. The chain's CDR3 is CASSLQGWGTEAFF. Partial CDR3 DNA: TGTGCCAGCAGCTTGCAGGGGTGGGGGACTGAA.

About this clone itself: The read comes to an end 3 residues before the CDR3 does, leaving the germline J gene to fill in the end. V is TRBV19 and J is TRBJ2-2; 11 bases map to TRBD2. The V segment lost 2 bases and the J segment 4 bases; nucleotides outside the gene matches: 3. The CDR3 covers 16 residues. In germline, CDR1 is LNHDA, CDR2 SQIVND (reference sequence). The sequenced part of the CDR3 DNA is TGTGCCAGTAGTATACCTAGCGGGGGGAGCACCGGGGAG. It translates to CASSIPSGGSTGE. The entire CDR3 protein reads CASSIPSGGSTGELFF.

Of note for this clone: The CDR3 extends 3 residues past the end of the read, so its final part is completed from the germline J gene. The chain joins TRBV6-2 or TRBV6-3 to TRBJ2-6; D remains ambiguous. CDR3 size: 17 residues. V was trimmed by 0 bases and J by 2 bases, leaving 11 bases between them. In germline, CDR1 is MNHEY, CDR2 SVGEGT. Partial CDR3 DNA: TGTGCCAGCAGTTACTCCTCCACCGTAGCTGGGGCCAACGTC. This sequence encodes CASSYSSTVAGANV. The whole CDR3 protein reads CASSYSSTVAGANVLTF.

To note about this clone: Read data end 3 residues before the CDR3 end; the end is taken from the germline J gene. V is TRBV6-2 or TRBV6-3 and J is TRBJ1-2, with D possibly being TRBD1 (6 bases). The germline V gene has CDR1 MNHEY and CDR2 SVGEGT. This CDR3 is built from 15 residues. The DNA read from the CDR3 is TGTGCCAGCAGTTCATCTAGCGGGGGGGCAGACGAC. Translating gives CASSSSSGGADD. The CDR3 in full is CASSSSSGGADDYTF.

On this clone itself: At one of its ends the junction is not consistent with the germline gene, which may arise from a read error. The CDR3 end is not reached by the read, which stops 3 residues before it; the germline J gene fills it in. This chain uses TRBV20-1 with TRBJ2-2; D may be TRBD2 (6 bases). Per the germline V gene, CDR1 is DFQATT and CDR2 is SNEGSKA (reference sequence). This CDR3 has 14 residues. The sequenced part of the CDR3 DNA is TGCAGTGCTAGCCACCGGGATCTCGGCGGGAAG. Translated: CSASHRDLGGK. Given in full, the CDR3 is CSASHRDLGGKLFF.

As regards this clone: Coverage ceases 3 residues before the CDR3 finishes, and the germline J gene fills in the end. This sample also contains other DNA sequences that code for the same CDR3. The V gene is TRBV6-2 or TRBV6-3, the J gene TRBJ1-3; TRBD1 might be the D (5 bases). The germline CDR1 and CDR2 sequences are MNHEY and SVGEGT. The CDR3 is 15 residues long. Trimming shortened V by 5 bases and J by 1 base, and 12 bases separated the two germline ends. CDR3 sequence reads: CASSPWDLSGNTIYF. The part of the CDR3 DNA that was read is TGTGCCAGCAGTCCCTGGGACTTATCTGGAAACACC.

About this clone itself: The read comes to an end 3 residues before the CDR3 does, leaving the germline J gene to fill in the end. The genes are TRBV5-1 and TRBJ2-7, with 9 bases matching TRBD1. This CDR3 is built from 15 residues. From germline, CDR1 is SGHRS and CDR2 YFSETQ. Trimming cost V 7 bases and J 0 bases; bases outside gene matches: 8. Partial CDR3 DNA: TGCGCCAGCGGACCGGGACAGGGTTTCTCCTACGAG. The encoded protein is CASGPGQGFSYE. The complete CDR3 reads CASGPGQGFSYEQYF. Complete variable domain (other parts from reference TRBV5-1 and TRBJ2-7): KAGVTQTPRYLIKTRGQQVTLSCSPISGHRSVSWYQQTPGQGLQFLFEYFSETQRNKGNFPGRFSGRQFSNSRSEMNVSTLELGDSALYLCASGPGQGFSYEQYFGPGTRLTVT.

Concerning this clone itself: One end of the junction is discordant with germline, which a read error may explain. The missing CDR3 end, 3 residues past where the read stops, is filled in from the germline J gene. The rearrangement joins TRBV4-2 to TRBJ2-5; 12 positions match TRBD1. The CDR3 consists of 15 residues. CDR1 and CDR2 (germline): LGHNA, YNFKEQ. CDR3 bases read: TGCGCCAGCAGCCAGGGACAGGGGGCTGTGGGGACC. It encodes CASSQGQGAVGT. The complete CDR3 reads CASSQGQGAVGTQYF.

Turning to this clone: The read ends 3 residues shy of where the CDR3 ends; the end is completed using the germline J gene. The chain carries TRBV20-1 and TRBJ1-2; D is unresolved. Germline V lookup: CDR1 DFQATT, CDR2 SNEGSKA (reference sequence). CDR3 length: 11 amino acids. Trimming shortened V by 6 bases and J by 3 bases, and 8 bases separated the two germline ends. The DNA read from the CDR3 is TGCAGTGCAAGTCGGGACTATGGC. Its protein product is CSASRDYG. The whole CDR3 region reads CSASRDYGYTF.

The CDR3 loop reads CSANQGYGNQPQHF. The covered CDR3 bases are TGCAGTGCAAACCAGGGCTACGGCAATCAGCCC. The V gene is TRBV20-1, the J gene TRBJ1-5, with D possibly TRBD1 on 5 matching bases. The CDR3 is cut off 3 residues early in the read; its end comes from the germline J gene. The germline gives CDR1 DFQATT, CDR2 SNEGSKA (reference sequence). CDR3 length: 14 residues. The germline V and J ends were trimmed by 6 bases and 2 bases, with 14 bases remaining between them.

Incomplete CDR3 DNA: TGTGCCAGCAGCTTAGTTAGGGGTATAAACAATGAG. The encoded protein is CASSLVRGINNE. The CDR3 as a whole reads CASSLVRGINNEQFF. The chain joins TRBV11-2 to TRBJ2-1; D is possibly TRBD1 (5 bases). Read sequence stops 3 residues before the CDR3 end, and the germline J gene provides the missing end. The ends were cut back, 1 base at V and 5 bases at J, with 12 bases in the middle. This CDR3 is built from 15 residues. CDR1 is SGHAT, CDR2 FQNNGV, per germline.

A note on this clone: The CDR3 is cut off 3 residues early in the read; its end comes from the germline J gene. The V call is TRBV2, the J call TRBJ1-4, with D possibly being TRBD1 (5 bases). CDR1 is SNHLY, CDR2 FYNNEI, per germline. The CDR3 contains 12 residues. V was clipped by 8 bases and J by 8 bases, with 12 bases between them. The CDR3 bases that were read are TGTGCCAGCGTGGGGAAGGGGGAAAAA. Its translation: CASVGKGEK. The whole CDR3 sequence is CASVGKGEKLFF.

On this clone: Other DNA sequences in the same sample also yield this CDR3. CDR3 in amino acids: CASSRTPGSGNTIYF. The sequenced part of the CDR3 DNA is TGTGCCAGCAGTCGGACTCCCGGGAGTGGAAACACC. The J gene is TRBJ1-3, the V gene TRBV6-2 or TRBV6-3; D is unclear. The read gets to within 3 residues of the CDR3 end, and the germline J gene fills in the rest. Trimming took 5 bases from V and 3 from J, leaving 14 bases between them. Germline V gene lookup returns CDR1 MNHEY and CDR2 SVGEGT. The length of the CDR3 is 15 residues.

CDR3 bases read: TGCGCCAGCAGCTTGGATGGGACAGGCTATGGC. This encodes CASSLDGTGYG. In full, the CDR3 is CASSLDGTGYGYTF. The chain couples TRBV5-1 to TRBJ1-2, with 8 bases matching TRBD1. The read gets to within 3 residues of the CDR3 end, and the germline J gene fills in the rest. CDR3 length: 14 residues. CDR1 and CDR2 (germline): SGHRS, YFSETQ. V lost 0 bases to trimming and J lost 4 bases; unmatched junction nucleotides: 2. The whole variable domain, filled in from reference TRBV5-1 and TRBJ1-2, reads KAGVTQTPRYLIKTRGQQVTLSCSPISGHRSVSWYQQTPGQGLQFLFEYFSETQRNKGNFPGRFSGRQFSNSRSEMNVSTLELGDSALYLCASSLDGTGYGYTFGSGTRLTVV.